This T cell receptor (beta chain) was sequenced during a study of blood T cell repertoires in COVID-19. Study in general: Acute and convalescent COVID-19 specimens originated in the United States, Italy and Spain.

Looked up from germline, CDR1 is MNHEY and CDR2 is SMNVEV (reference sequence). V lost 2 bases and J lost 5; bases outside the gene matches: 9. This CDR3 contains 16 residues. Original methodology: Estimates of nucleated cell counts were drawn from the amplification of reference gene primers. Using immunoSEQ multiplex PCR, the repertoire was profiled, and TCRdb retains in-frame clones only, with some absent. The V and J calls and clone size were taken over from that table, and D and trimming were inferred from the DNA. This repertoire shows 220,000 or so clones, 75% to 90% found once; its top ten account for around 6%.

Sequenced input: peripheral blood. The origin of this receptor is a man in his 60s who had recovered from COVID-19. The rearrangement uses TRBV27 and TRBJ2-7; TRBD2 matches 10 bases. The CDR3 DNA is TGTGCCAGCAGTTTAAGGGCTAGCGGGAGCGGCAACGAGCAGTACTTC. It is translated as CASSLRASGSGNEQYF.